This T cell receptor beta chain stems from a study of vaccination effects on CD4 cells after COVID-19. In the study overall: Median timing of post-vaccine samples was 72 days after the second dose.

Antigen-specific CD4+ T cells were expanded (with viral peptide pools) by the ViraFEST assay ahead of sequencing. Scientists isolated CD4+ T cells after a roughly nine-day culture period ended. Subjects were given two BNT162b2 or mRNA-1273 vaccine doses. Vaccinees lacked prior SARS-CoV-2 infection and tested negative for nucleocapsid antibodies. On days 3 and 7, fresh IL-2 medium replaced half the medium. In the case of this clone: Its matching antigen is unknown.

Sequencing was performed with immunoSEQ multiplex PCR; in TCRdb, only in-frame clones are kept and a portion is missing. Seen here are roughly 46,000 clones, about 76% observed once, and the top ten hold about 14%. Sample: CD4+ T cells from PBMCs cultured with HCoV-OC43 spike peptides, taken after COVID-19 vaccination. Stated subset: HCoV-OC43 spike overlapping peptide pool stimulation. The TCR originated in a human donor who received a COVID-19 vaccine.

The CDR3 DNA follows: TGTGCCAGCAGTGGACAGGGGGAGACCCAGTACTTC. It encodes CASSGQGETQYF. The chain has TRBV7-9 and TRBJ2-5; TRBD1 agrees at 9 bases. Looked up from germline, CDR1 is SEHNR and CDR2 is FQNEAQ (reference sequence). After removal of 6 bases from V and 5 bases from J, the junction contained 1 base not matched to a gene. This CDR3 has 12 amino acids.